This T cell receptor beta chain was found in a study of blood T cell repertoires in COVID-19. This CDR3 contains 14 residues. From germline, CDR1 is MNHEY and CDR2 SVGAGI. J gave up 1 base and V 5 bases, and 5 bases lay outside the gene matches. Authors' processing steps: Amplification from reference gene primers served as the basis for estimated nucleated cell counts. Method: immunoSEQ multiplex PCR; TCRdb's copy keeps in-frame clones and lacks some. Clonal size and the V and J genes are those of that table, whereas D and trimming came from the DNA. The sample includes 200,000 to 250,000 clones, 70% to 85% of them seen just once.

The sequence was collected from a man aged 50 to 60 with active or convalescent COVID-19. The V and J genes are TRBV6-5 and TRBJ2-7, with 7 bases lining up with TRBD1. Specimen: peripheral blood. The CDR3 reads CASSPLDRSYEQYF. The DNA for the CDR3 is TGTGCCAGCAGTCCTCTGGACAGGTCCTACGAGCAGTACTTC.